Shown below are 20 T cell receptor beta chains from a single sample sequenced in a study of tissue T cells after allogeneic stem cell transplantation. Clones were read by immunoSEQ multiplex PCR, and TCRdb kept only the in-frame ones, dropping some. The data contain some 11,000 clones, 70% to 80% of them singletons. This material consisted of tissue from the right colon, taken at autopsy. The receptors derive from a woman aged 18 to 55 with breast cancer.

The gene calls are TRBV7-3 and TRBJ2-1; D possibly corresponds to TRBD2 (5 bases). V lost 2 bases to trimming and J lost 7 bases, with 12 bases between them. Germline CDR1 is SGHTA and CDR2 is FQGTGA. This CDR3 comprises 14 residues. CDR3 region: CASSLALVGNEQFF. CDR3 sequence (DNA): TGTGCCAGCAGCTTAGCACTAGTGGGGAATGAGCAGTTCTTC.

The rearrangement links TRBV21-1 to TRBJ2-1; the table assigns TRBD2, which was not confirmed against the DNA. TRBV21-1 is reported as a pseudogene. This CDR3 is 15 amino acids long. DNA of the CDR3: TGTGCCAGCAGCAAAAGAGGGCACCTAAAGGTTGGGCAGTTCTTC. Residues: CASSKRGHLKVGQFF.

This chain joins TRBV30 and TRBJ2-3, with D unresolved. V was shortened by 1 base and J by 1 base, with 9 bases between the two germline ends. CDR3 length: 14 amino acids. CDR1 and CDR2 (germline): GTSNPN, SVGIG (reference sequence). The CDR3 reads CAWSGDGRTDTQYF. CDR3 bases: TGTGCCTGGAGTGGTGACGGCCGCACAGATACGCAGTATTTT.

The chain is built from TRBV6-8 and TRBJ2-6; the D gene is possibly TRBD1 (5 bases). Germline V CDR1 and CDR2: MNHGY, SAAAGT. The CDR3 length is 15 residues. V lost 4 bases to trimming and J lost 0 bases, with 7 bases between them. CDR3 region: CASSSDTSGANVLTF. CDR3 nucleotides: TGTGCCAGCAGTTCGGACACCTCTGGGGCCAACGTCCTGACTTTC.

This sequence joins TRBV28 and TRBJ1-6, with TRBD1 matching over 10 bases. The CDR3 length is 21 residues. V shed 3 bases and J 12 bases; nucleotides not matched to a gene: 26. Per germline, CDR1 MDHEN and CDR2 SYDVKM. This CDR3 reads CASSFRGLTSPTGGDFIPLHF. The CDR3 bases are TGTGCCAGCAGTTTCAGAGGTCTTACTTCCCCGACAGGGGGCGACTTTATACCCCTCCACTTT.

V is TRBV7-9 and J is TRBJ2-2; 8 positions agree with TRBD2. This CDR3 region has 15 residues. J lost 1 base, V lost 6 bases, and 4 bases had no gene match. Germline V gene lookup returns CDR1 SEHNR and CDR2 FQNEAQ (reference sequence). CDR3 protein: CASRLSGGNTGELFF. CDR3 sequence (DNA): TGTGCCAGCAGGCTAAGCGGGGGGAACACCGGGGAGCTGTTTTTT.

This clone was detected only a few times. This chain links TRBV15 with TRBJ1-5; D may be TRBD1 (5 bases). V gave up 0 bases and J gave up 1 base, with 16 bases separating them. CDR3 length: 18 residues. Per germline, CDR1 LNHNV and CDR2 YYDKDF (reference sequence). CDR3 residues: CATSRDPRREGSNQPQHF. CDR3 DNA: TGTGCCACCAGCAGAGATCCCCGCAGGGAGGGAAGCAATCAGCCCCAGCATTTT.

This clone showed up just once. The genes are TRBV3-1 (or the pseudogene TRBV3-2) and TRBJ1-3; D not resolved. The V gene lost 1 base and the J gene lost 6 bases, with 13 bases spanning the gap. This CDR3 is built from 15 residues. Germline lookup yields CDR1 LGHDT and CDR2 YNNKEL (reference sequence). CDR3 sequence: CASSQGYTWENTIYF. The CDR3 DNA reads TGTGCCAGCAGCCAAGGGTACACCTGGGAAAACACCATATATTTT.

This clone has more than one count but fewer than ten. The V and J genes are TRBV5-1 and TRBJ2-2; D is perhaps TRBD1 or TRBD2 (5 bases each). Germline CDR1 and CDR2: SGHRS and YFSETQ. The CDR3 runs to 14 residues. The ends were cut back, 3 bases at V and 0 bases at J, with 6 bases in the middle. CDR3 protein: CASSWGSNTGELFF. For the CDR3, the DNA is TGCGCCAGCAGCTGGGGGTCGAACACCGGGGAGCTGTTTTTT. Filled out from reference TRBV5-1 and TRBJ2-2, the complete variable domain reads KAGVTQTPRYLIKTRGQQVTLSCSPISGHRSVSWYQQTPGQGLQFLFEYFSETQRNKGNFPGRFSGRQFSNSRSEMNVSTLELGDSALYLCASSWGSNTGELFFGEGSRLTVL.

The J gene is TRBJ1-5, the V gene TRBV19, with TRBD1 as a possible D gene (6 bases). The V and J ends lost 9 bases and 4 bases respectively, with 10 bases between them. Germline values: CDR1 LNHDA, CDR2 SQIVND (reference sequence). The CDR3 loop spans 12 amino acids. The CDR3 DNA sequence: TGTGCCAGCAGGGACACAAATCAGCCCCAGCATTTT. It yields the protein CASRDTNQPQHF.

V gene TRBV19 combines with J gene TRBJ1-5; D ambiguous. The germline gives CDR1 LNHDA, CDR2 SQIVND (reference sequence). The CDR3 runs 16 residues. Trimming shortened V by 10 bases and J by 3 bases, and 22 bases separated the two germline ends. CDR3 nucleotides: TGTGCCACCCAGGAGGACGTGGGGAGCATCAATCAGCCCCAGCATTTT. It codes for CATQEDVGSINQPQHF.

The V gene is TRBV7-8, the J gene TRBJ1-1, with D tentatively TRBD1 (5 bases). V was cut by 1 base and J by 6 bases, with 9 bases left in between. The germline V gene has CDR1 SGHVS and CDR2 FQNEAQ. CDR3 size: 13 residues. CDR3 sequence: CASSLVEGSEAFF. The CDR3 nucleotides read TGTGCCAGCAGCTTAGTTGAGGGGTCTGAAGCTTTCTTT.

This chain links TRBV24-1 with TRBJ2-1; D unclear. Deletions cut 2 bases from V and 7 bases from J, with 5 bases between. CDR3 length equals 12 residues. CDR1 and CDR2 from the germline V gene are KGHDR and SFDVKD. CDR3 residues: CATSDSENEQFF. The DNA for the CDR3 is TGTGCCACCAGTGATTCCGAGAATGAGCAGTTCTTC.

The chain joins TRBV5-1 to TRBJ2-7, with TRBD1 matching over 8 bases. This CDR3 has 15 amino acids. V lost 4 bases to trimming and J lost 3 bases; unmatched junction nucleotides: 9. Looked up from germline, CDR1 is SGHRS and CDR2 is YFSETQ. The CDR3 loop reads CASSQNRGNYYEQYF. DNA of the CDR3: TGCGCCAGCAGCCAAAACAGGGGGAACTACTACGAGCAGTACTTC.

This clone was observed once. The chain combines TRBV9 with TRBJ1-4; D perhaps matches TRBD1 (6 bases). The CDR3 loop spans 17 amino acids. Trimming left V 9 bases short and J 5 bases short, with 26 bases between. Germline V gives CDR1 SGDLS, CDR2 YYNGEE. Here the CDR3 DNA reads TGTGCCACCTACCAGAGGGCGATGGAGGGGGTGAATGAAAAACTGTTTTTT. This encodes CATYQRAMEGVNEKLFF.

The CDR3 is CASSLQGGGYTF. For the CDR3, the DNA is TGTGCCAGCAGCTTACAGGGCGGTGGCTACACCTTC. The chain links TRBV7-9 to TRBJ1-2, with D perhaps TRBD1 (5 bases). V lost 2 bases, J lost 7 bases, and 8 bases lay in between. The germline V gene encodes CDR1 SEHNR and CDR2 FQNEAQ (reference sequence). The CDR3 is made up of 12 amino acids.

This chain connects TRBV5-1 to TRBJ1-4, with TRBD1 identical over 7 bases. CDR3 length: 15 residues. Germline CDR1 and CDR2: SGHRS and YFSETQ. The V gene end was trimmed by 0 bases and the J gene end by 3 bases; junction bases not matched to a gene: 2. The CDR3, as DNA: TGCGCCAGCAGCTTGGGACAGGGCCCTAATGAAAAACTGTTTTTT. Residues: CASSLGQGPNEKLFF. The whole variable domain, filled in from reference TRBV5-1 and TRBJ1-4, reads KAGVTQTPRYLIKTRGQQVTLSCSPISGHRSVSWYQQTPGQGLQFLFEYFSETQRNKGNFPGRFSGRQFSNSRSEMNVSTLELGDSALYLCASSLGQGPNEKLFFGSGTQLSVL.

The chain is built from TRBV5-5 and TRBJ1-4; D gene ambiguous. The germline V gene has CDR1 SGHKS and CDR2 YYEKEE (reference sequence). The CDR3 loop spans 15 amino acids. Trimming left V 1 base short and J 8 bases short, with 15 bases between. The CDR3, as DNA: TGTGCCAGCAGCTTGAGGTGGGGATCGGAAGAAAAACTGTTTTTT. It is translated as CASSLRWGSEEKLFF.

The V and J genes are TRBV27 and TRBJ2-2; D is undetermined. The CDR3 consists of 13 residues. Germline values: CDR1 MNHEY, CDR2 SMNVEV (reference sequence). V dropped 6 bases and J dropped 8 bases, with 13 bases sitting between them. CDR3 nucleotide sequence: TGTGCCAGCAGCCCGAGGATGCATGGGGAGCTGTTTTTT. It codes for CASSPRMHGELFF.

The CDR3 coding sequence is TGCGCCAGCAGCCAATCCCGACAGGGGACCCCCTACAATGAGCAGTTCTTC. The encoded protein is CASSQSRQGTPYNEQFF. The chain couples TRBV4-3 to TRBJ2-1; TRBD1 matches at 8 bases. The CDR3 is made up of 17 amino acids. Germline loops: CDR1 LGHNA, CDR2 YSLEER. V was clipped by 2 bases and J by 2 bases; unmatched bases: 8.